Listed here are 18 T cell receptor beta chains from one sample, sequenced in a study of PD-1 blockade in classical Hodgkin lymphoma. Relapses following autologous stem cell transplantation were seen in all patients, with brentuximab vedotin exposure varying. TCRdb's table, derived via immunoSEQ multiplex PCR, lists solely in-frame clones and lacks some. The sample lists around 43,000 clones, around 80% occurring once. This sample comprised peripheral blood mononuclear cells (PBMCs), obtained at baseline. The receptors derive from a human donor with classical Hodgkin lymphoma.

The chain employs TRBV5-1 and TRBJ2-5, with D unclear. The CDR3 sequence is 9 residues long. Trimming shortened V by 4 bases and J by 10 bases, and 5 bases separated the two germline ends. Germline loops: CDR1 SGHRS, CDR2 YFSETQ. CDR3 nucleotides: TGCGCCAGCAGCCGAATCCAGTACTTC. Translated, it gives CASSRIQYF.

The chain's CDR3 is CASSETGLNQPQHF. CDR3 nucleotide sequence: TGTGCCAGCAGCGAGACAGGGCTAAATCAGCCCCAGCATTTT. The chain carries TRBV9 and TRBJ1-5; 7 nucleotides match TRBD1. The germline gives CDR1 SGDLS, CDR2 YYNGEE. The J segment lost 4 bases and the V segment lost 3 bases, leaving 4 bases of the junction unmatched. The length of the CDR3 is 14 residues.

V and J are TRBV5-5 and TRBJ2-3; 8 bases align to TRBD1. The trim removed 9 bases at V and 3 bases at J, leaving 6 bases unmatched. Germline CDR1 and CDR2: SGHKS and YYEKEE (reference sequence). The CDR3 consists of 13 residues. CDR3 nucleotide sequence: TGTGCCATCCAGGGGGCGTATACAGATACGCAGTATTTT. This encodes CAIQGAYTDTQYF.

This chain connects TRBV9 to TRBJ2-4; 9 bases align to TRBD2. The V segment lost 4 bases and the J segment 5 bases; nucleotides outside the gene matches: 16. Germline CDR1 is SGDLS and CDR2 is YYNGEE. CDR3 length: 18 amino acids. The CDR3 loop is CASSPGAGRGGRENIQYF. DNA for the CDR3: TGTGCCAGCAGCCCCGGGGCTGGGCGGGGGGGCCGAGAAAACATTCAGTACTTC.

V and J are TRBV6-1 and TRBJ2-3, with D tentatively TRBD1 or TRBD2 (5 bases each). The CDR3 length is 14 residues. Germline CDR1 reads MNHNS; CDR2 reads SASEGT. The V and J ends lost 7 bases and 6 bases respectively, with 17 bases between them. The CDR3: CASMGVAEADTQYF. For the CDR3, the DNA is TGTGCCAGCATGGGGGTGGCAGAGGCCGATACGCAGTATTTT.

The chain employs TRBV9 and TRBJ1-1; no firm D call. The CDR3 is made up of 13 amino acids. The V end lost 1 base, the J end lost 1 base, and 5 bases lay between the germline ends. Germline loops: CDR1 SGDLS, CDR2 YYNGEE. CDR3 coding DNA: TGTGCCAGCAGCGTATCTGCGAACACTGAAGCTTTCTTT. Encoded protein: CASSVSANTEAFF.

V and J are TRBV4-1 and TRBJ2-1; D perhaps matches TRBD2 (6 bases). The germline CDR1 and CDR2 sequences are MGHRA and YSYEKL. CDR3 length equals 15 residues. The germline V and J ends were trimmed by 0 bases and 6 bases, with 12 bases remaining between them. The CDR3 loop is CASSQDGGRSNEQFF. CDR3 nucleotide sequence: TGCGCCAGCAGCCAAGATGGGGGGAGGAGCAATGAGCAGTTCTTC.

The CDR3 DNA reads TGTGCCAGCAGTTACTCGAAGGGGAGGGAGCAGTTCTTC. As protein: CASSYSKGREQFF. The V and J genes are TRBV6-5 and TRBJ2-1; D possibly corresponds to TRBD2 (6 bases). V was shortened by 0 bases and J by 10 bases, with 10 bases between the two germline ends. The CDR3 runs to 13 residues. Germline assignment: CDR1 MNHEY and CDR2 SVGAGI.

The gene calls are TRBV6-5 and TRBJ1-2; TRBD1 might be the D (5 bases). The germline V and J ends were trimmed by 5 bases and 6 bases, with 7 bases remaining between them. Germline V gene lookup returns CDR1 MNHEY and CDR2 SVGAGI. The CDR3 has 11 amino acids. The CDR3 sequence is CASSRGDGYTF. DNA of the CDR3: TGTGCCAGCAGTCGGGGCGATGGCTACACCTTC.

The J gene is TRBJ2-6, the V gene TRBV9, with D hard to call. Germline CDR1 reads SGDLS; CDR2 reads YYNGEE. The CDR3 covers 14 residues. Trimming pared 2 bases from V and 0 bases from J, leaving 3 bases between. As DNA, the CDR3 is TGTGCCAGCAGCGTGCACTCTGGGGCCAACGTCCTGACTTTC. It translates to CASSVHSGANVLTF.

The count of this clone is one. The V call is TRBV6-1, the J call TRBJ2-7; D remains unclear. This CDR3 is 16 amino acids long. Germline loops: CDR1 MNHNS, CDR2 SASEGT. The V end lost 1 base, the J end lost 2 bases, and 15 bases lay between the germline ends. The CDR3 DNA sequence: TGTGCCAGCAGTGAAGGTCCTGCCCCCACAACCTACGAGCAGTACTTC. Residues: CASSEGPAPTTYEQYF.

The chain uses TRBV5-4 and TRBJ1-4; 7 positions match TRBD1. CDR1 and CDR2 (germline): SGHNT, YYREEE (reference sequence). V dropped 3 bases and J dropped 8; count of bases not matched to a gene: 7. The CDR3 spans 14 residues. This CDR3 is CASSYRGLEEKLFF. CDR3 coding DNA: TGTGCCAGCAGCTATAGGGGGCTTGAGGAAAAACTGTTTTTT.

The chain joins TRBV4-3 to TRBJ2-3; a possible D gene is TRBD1 (7 bases). V was cut by 0 bases and J by 4 bases, with 17 bases left in between. The CDR3 length is 17 residues. The germline V gene has CDR1 LGHNA and CDR2 YSLEER. The CDR3 DNA follows: TGCGCCAGCAGCCAAGATCAATGGCAGGGGGAGGCAGATACGCAGTATTTT. It is translated as CASSQDQWQGEADTQYF.

The chain joins TRBV7-2 to TRBJ2-1; 9 positions match TRBD1. The germline gives CDR1 SGHTA, CDR2 FQGNSA. J was trimmed by 3 bases and V by 2 bases; bases with no gene match: 2. There are 15 residues in the CDR3. CDR3 in amino acids: CASSLTGGLYNEQFF. For the CDR3, the DNA is TGTGCCAGCAGCTTAACAGGGGGCCTCTACAATGAGCAGTTCTTC.

This chain joins TRBV19 and TRBJ2-3; 10 bases line up with TRBD2. Germline CDR1 is LNHDA and CDR2 is SQIVND (reference sequence). CDR3 length: 17 amino acids. Losses at the gene ends were 3 bases for V and 3 bases for J; bases not matched to a gene: 9. CDR3 nucleotide sequence: TGTGCCAGTAGTATCCTAGCGGGGGCCCCGGGGACAGATACGCAGTATTTT. Encoded protein: CASSILAGAPGTDTQYF.

The V call is TRBV6-1, the J call TRBJ2-2; 9 bases are a match to TRBD1. Unmatched junction bases numbered 4, after V lost 5 bases and J lost 6 bases. Germline V gives CDR1 MNHNS, CDR2 SASEGT. The CDR3 loop spans 14 amino acids. The CDR3 sequence: CASSPTGGSGELFF. As DNA, the CDR3 is TGTGCCAGCAGTCCGACAGGGGGGTCCGGGGAGCTGTTTTTT.

This clone was picked up one time. This rearrangement joins TRBV27 to TRBJ2-1; D possibly corresponds to TRBD1 (6 bases). Germline CDR1 is MNHEY and CDR2 is SMNVEV (reference sequence). V was trimmed by 2 bases and J by 7 bases, leaving 15 bases between them. The length of the CDR3 is 15 residues. This CDR3 reads CASSLGPGAGNEQFF. The DNA for the CDR3 is TGTGCCAGCAGTTTAGGACCAGGGGCTGGGAATGAGCAGTTCTTC.

The genes are TRBV5-4 and TRBJ1-2; TRBD1 agrees at 10 bases. Trimming cost V 4 bases and J 7 bases; bases outside gene matches: 13. CDR1 and CDR2 (germline): SGHNT, YYREEE (reference sequence). The length of the CDR3 is 16 residues. The CDR3 is CASSRPGQGDVGGYTF. In nucleotides, the CDR3 is TGTGCCAGCAGCCGTCCTGGACAGGGGGATGTTGGTGGCTACACCTTC.